This T cell receptor beta chain was documented in a study of beta chain features in type 1 diabetes. As for this clone: Its antigen is not identified.

Overall study results and limits: Researchers caution that PCR might favor shorter templates, equally among patients and controls. Moderate but significant shortening of TCRB CDR3s was recorded in all four CD4+ subsets from Type 1 diabetes patients. Small HLA sub-analyses could not settle whether HLA shapes TCRB rearrangement.

Expressed TCRB transcripts were sequenced, since all the RNA that had been isolated was reverse transcribed. Using immunoSEQ multiplex PCR, the repertoire was profiled, and TCRdb retains in-frame clones only, with some absent. The table lists roughly 300,000 clones, 8% of them singletons. This CDR3 has 12 amino acids. In germline, CDR1 is SGHDN, CDR2 FVKESK. V was pared by 1 base and J by 9 bases, with 9 bases between. Each sorted fraction was over 95% pure. Sequenced input: central memory CD4+ T cells from blood. The chain recombines TRBV14 with TRBJ1-1; D call uncertain. This TCR came from a woman aged 18-29 years in good health. CDR3 DNA: TGTGCCAGCAGCCAAGCCGGTCGTAAAGCTTTCTTT. Encoded protein: CASSQAGRKAFF.